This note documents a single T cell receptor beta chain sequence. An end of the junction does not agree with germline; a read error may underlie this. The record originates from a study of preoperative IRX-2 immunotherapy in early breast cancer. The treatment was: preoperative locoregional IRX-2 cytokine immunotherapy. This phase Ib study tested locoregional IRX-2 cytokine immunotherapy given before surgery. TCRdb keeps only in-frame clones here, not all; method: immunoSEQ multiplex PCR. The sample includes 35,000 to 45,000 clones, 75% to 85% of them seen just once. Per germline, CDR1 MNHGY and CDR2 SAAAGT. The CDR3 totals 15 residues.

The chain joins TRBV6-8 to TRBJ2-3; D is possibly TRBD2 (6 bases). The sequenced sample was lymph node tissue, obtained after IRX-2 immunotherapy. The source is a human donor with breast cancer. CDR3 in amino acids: CAISGREAGADTQYF. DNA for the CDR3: TGTGCCATCAGTGGCAGGGAGGCCGGCGCAGATACGCAGTATTTT.